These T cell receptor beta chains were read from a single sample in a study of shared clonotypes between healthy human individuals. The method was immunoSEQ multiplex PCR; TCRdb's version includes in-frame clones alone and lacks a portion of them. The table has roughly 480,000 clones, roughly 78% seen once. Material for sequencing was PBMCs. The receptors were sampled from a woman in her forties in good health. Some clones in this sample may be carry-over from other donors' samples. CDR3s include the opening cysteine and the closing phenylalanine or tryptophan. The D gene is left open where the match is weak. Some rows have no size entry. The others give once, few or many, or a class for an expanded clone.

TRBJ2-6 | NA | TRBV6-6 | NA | CASTGANVLTF | TGTGCCAGCACTGGGGCCAACGTCCTGACTTTC
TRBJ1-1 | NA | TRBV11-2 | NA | CASSLSITEAFF | TGTGCCAGCAGCTTATCCATCACTGAAGCTTTCTTT
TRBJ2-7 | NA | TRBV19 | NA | CASSIGTPFYEQYF | TGTGCCAGTAGTATCGGGACACCCTTCTACGAGCAGTACTTC
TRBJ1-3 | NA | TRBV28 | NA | CASSLSAHPSGNTIYF | TGTGCCAGCAGTTTAAGTGCTCACCCGTCTGGAAACACCATATATTTT
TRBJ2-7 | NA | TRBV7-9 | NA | CASSLQGDLYEQYF | TGTGCCAGCAGCTTACAGGGTGATCTCTACGAGCAGTACTTC
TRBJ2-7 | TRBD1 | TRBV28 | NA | CASRHAGTGNEQYF | TGTGCCAGCAGACACGCGGGGACAGGGAACGAGCAGTACTTC
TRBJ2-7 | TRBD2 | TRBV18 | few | CASSPTSAGGPREQYF | TGTGCCAGCTCACCTACCTCAGCGGGAGGGCCTCGTGAGCAGTACTTC
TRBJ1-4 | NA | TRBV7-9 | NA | CASSLERATLNEKLFF | TGTGCCAGCAGCTTAGAGAGAGCCACCCTAAATGAAAAACTGTTTTTT
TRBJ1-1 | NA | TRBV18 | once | CASSPNIGSSGTEAFF | TGTGCCAGCTCACCAAATATTGGGAGCTCGGGGACTGAAGCTTTCTTT
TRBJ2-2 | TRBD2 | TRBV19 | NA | CASSTGLAGFTGELFF | TGTGCCAGTAGTACAGGACTAGCGGGCTTCACCGGGGAGCTGTTTTTT
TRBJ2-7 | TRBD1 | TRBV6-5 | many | CASLPRTGAYEQYF | TGTGCCAGCCTACCGAGGACAGGAGCCTACGAGCAGTACTTC
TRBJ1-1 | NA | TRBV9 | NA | CASSVDLSGTEAFF | TGTGCCAGCAGCGTAGACCTGTCGGGCACTGAAGCTTTCTTT
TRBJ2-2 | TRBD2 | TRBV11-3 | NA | CASSLGGLAGVRTGELFF | TGTGCCAGCAGCTTAGGCGGTCTAGCGGGAGTTCGAACCGGGGAGCTGTTTTTT
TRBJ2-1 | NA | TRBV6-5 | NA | CASTMKLSSYNEQFF | TGTGCCAGCACTATGAAGTTAAGCTCCTACAATGAGCAGTTCTTC
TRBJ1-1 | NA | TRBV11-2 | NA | CASRRTREGEAFF | TGTGCCAGCAGACGCACCCGGGAGGGTGAAGCTTTCTTT
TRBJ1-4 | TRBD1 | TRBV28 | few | CASREQGAREKLFF | TGTGCCAGCAGGGAGCAGGGGGCCCGGGAAAAACTGTTTTTT
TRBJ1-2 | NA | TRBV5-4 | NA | CASSLWATRQTHGYTF | TGTGCCAGCAGCTTATGGGCAACCCGACAGACCCATGGCTACACCTTC
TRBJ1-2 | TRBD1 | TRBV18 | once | CASSPYEQGALANYGYTF | TGTGCCAGCTCACCATACGAGCAGGGGGCCTTAGCTAACTATGGCTACACCTTC
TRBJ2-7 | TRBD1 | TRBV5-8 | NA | CASSSGQGVDEQYF | TGTGCCAGCAGCTCCGGACAGGGGGTGGACGAGCAGTACTTC
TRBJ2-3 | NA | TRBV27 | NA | CASSLSLAEHTDTQYF | TGTGCCAGCAGTTTATCGCTGGCAGAGCACACAGATACGCAGTATTTT
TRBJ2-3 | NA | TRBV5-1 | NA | CASRGHLSTDTQYF | TGCGCCAGCAGGGGGCACCTCAGCACAGATACGCAGTATTTT
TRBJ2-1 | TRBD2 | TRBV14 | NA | CASSQPFLAGGYNEQFF | TGTGCCAGCAGCCAGCCCTTCCTAGCGGGAGGCTACAATGAGCAGTTCTTC
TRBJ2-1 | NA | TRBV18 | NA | CASSPPGFIDNEQFF | TGTGCCAGCTCACCACCTGGCTTTATAGACAATGAGCAGTTCTTC
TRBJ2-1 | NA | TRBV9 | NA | CASSVVQGNEQFF | TGTGCCAGCAGCGTAGTACAGGGAAATGAGCAGTTCTTC
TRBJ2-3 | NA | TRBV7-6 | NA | CASSLTSWEVRTDTQYF | TGTGCCAGCAGCTTAACGTCTTGGGAGGTTCGCACAGATACGCAGTATTTT
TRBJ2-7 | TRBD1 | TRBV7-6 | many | CASSSQGTGAHEQYF | TGTGCCAGCAGCTCGCAGGGGACAGGGGCCCACGAGCAGTACTTC
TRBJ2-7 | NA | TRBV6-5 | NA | CASSYSTGSSYEQYF | TGTGCCAGCAGTTACTCGACAGGAAGCTCCTACGAGCAGTACTTC
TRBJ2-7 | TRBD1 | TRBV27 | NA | CASQRQGLVGYEQYF | TGTGCCAGCCAAAGACAGGGGTTGGTGGGCTACGAGCAGTACTTC
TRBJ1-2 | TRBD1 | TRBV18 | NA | CASSPPFLEGGAIANYGYTF | TGTGCCAGCTCACCACCCTTCCTAGAAGGGGGCGCCATAGCTAACTATGGCTACACCTTC
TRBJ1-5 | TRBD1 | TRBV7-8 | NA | CASSLYHRGANNQPQHF | TGTGCCAGCAGCTTGTACCACAGGGGCGCAAACAATCAGCCCCAGCATTTT
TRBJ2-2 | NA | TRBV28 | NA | CASSLFPAGTNTGELFF | TGTGCCAGCAGTTTATTTCCGGCGGGAACGAACACCGGGGAGCTGTTTTTT
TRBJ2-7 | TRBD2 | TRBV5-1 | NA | CASSPSGSGFYEQYF | TGCGCCAGCAGCCCGAGCGGGAGTGGGTTCTACGAGCAGTACTTC
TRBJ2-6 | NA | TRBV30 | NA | CAWRRFGSGANVLTF | TGTGCCTGGAGAAGGTTCGGGAGTGGGGCCAACGTCCTGACTTTC
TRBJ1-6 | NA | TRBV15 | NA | CATSRELAAFNSPLHF | TGTGCCACCAGCAGAGAGTTGGCGGCGTTTAATTCACCCCTCCACTTT
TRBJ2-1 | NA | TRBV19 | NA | CASSSLSGIGGEQFF | TGTGCCAGTAGTTCATTATCCGGGATAGGAGGTGAGCAGTTCTTC
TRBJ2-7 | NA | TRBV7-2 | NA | CASSLDWGSYEQYF | TGTGCCAGCAGCTTAGATTGGGGCTCCTACGAGCAGTACTTC
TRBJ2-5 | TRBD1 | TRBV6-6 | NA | CASSPWTGVEETQYF | TGTGCCAGCAGTCCTTGGACAGGGGTGGAAGAGACCCAGTACTTC
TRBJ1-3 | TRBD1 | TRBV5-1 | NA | CASSLGTGPAGIGNTIYF | TGCGCCAGCAGCTTGGGGACAGGGCCCGCTGGGATTGGAAACACCATATATTTT
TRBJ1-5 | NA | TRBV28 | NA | CASSLVRQPQHF | TGTGCCAGCAGTTTAGTAAGACAGCCCCAGCATTTT
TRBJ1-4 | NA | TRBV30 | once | CAWNNRDSTNEKLFF | TGTGCCTGGAACAACCGGGACTCAACTAATGAAAAACTGTTTTTT